This T cell receptor beta chain was found in a study of T cells in Graves' hyperthyroidism and ophthalmopathy. Points on this clonotype: Its target is unknown.

The hyperthyroidism patients had all been newly diagnosed, and their disease duration was under 2 months. Their ages ranged from 18 to 65 years. Patients were excluded for uncontrolled infection, other autoimmune disease, pregnancy or lactation. Thyroid ultrasound, orbital computed tomography, clinical symptoms, and serum thyroxine and TRAb underpinned diagnoses. Trimming took 0 bases from V and 4 from J, leaving 17 bases between them. From germline, CDR1 is SGDLS and CDR2 YYNGEE. The CDR3 contains 16 residues. Study-level points and caveats: Stable hyperthyroidism and ophthalmopathy were separated using 13 V-J signatures.

There were TCR beta CDR3 regions amplified from RNA transcripts. A set of HTBI primers served as the primers for a first-round RT-PCR of the TCR CDR3. TCRdb re-called the multiplex PCR reads through MiXCR, storing one row per CDR3 protein. The sample carries about 560,000 distinct CDR3 sequences, under 60% recorded once. This receptor was obtained from a woman aged 18-30 years with Graves' hyperthyroidism. The chain couples TRBV9 to TRBJ2-7, with D perhaps TRBD1 (6 bases). The sequenced sample was peripheral blood or thyroid tissue (not recorded which). CDR3 DNA sequence: TGTGCCAGCAGCGTAGGCTTAGGGACACGTTGGTACGAGCAGTACTTC. Residues: CASSVGLGTRWYEQYF.